Each of the 2 T cell receptor beta chains below was sequenced from the same sample in a study of T cell repertoires in cytomegalovirus infection. TCRdb re-called the reads with MiXCR, one entry per CDR3 protein. The sample gives over 120,000 distinct CDR3 sequences, over 30% of which show up once; about 50% is in the top ten. No antigen has been assigned to these receptors. Specimen: CD8+ T cells from cultured PBMCs, collected from culture after CMV antigen stimulation. The receptor set was obtained from a human donor in good health (CMV status not recorded). Some clones in this sample may be carry-over from other donors' samples.

This clonotype has ten or more counts. V and J are TRBV4-1 and TRBJ2-7; 8 bases are a match to TRBD1. Germline lookup yields CDR1 MGHRA and CDR2 YSYEKL. The CDR3 consists of 14 residues. V shed 3 bases, J shed 2 bases, and the junction held 3 bases outside the gene matches. In DNA form, the CDR3 reads TGCGCCAGCAGCCACGGACAGGGAGCCTACGAGCAGTACTTC. It specifies CASSHGQGAYEQYF.

This clonotype was counted between two and nine times. The rearrangement links TRBV19 to TRBJ2-2; D gene uncertain. V was clipped by 7 bases and J by 4 bases, with 16 bases between them. CDR3 size: 15 residues. The germline CDR1 and CDR2 sequences are LNHDA and SQIVND (reference sequence). In nucleotides, the CDR3 is TGTGCCAGTATGGTTGGTGGGCGCGGCACCGGGGAGCTGTTTTTT. This sequence encodes CASMVGGRGTGELFF.